This T cell receptor beta chain derives from a study of cytomegalovirus exposure and HLA in healthy donors. Looked up from germline, CDR1 is MRHNA and CDR2 is SNTAGT. V dropped 3 bases and J dropped 1 base, with 14 bases sitting between them. The length of the CDR3 is 16 residues. The PCR used 60 Vbeta and 13 Jbeta primers. The method was immunoSEQ multiplex PCR; TCRdb's version includes in-frame clones alone and lacks a portion of them. Here the sample spans a few hundred thousand clones, 85% to 95% being singletons. The sequence was obtained from a girl aged 2 to 10 in good health and CMV-seronegative. This sequence joins TRBV6-4 and TRBJ2-3; tentatively, D is TRBD2 (6 bases). The source material was PBMCs. In DNA form, the CDR3 reads TGTGCCAGCAGTGAGGAGGGCGGGATGGGCACAGATACGCAGTATTTT. As protein: CASSEEGGMGTDTQYF.